The entry below describes one TCR beta chain. These data are taken from a study of blood T cell repertoires in COVID-19. For the study at large: From T cells, B-cell-depleted T cells, or PBMCs came the material, which was cDNA or gDNA.

Study processing details: By means of reference gene primer amplification, nucleated cell counts were estimated. Sequencing used immunoSEQ multiplex PCR; TCRdb keeps in-frame clones, though not all of them. V, J and clone size reflect that table, while D and trimming were determined from the DNA. The table lists nearly 110,000 clones, about nine tenths of them singletons. After removal of 5 bases from V and 6 bases from J, the junction contained 6 bases not matched to a gene. CDR3 length: 15 residues. CDR1 is SGHAT and CDR2 is FQNNGV in the germline V gene. The sample was peripheral blood. This sequence joins TRBV11-2 and TRBJ1-4, with 10 bases lining up with TRBD1. This TCR was recovered from a woman aged 30 to 39 with acute or convalescent COVID-19. CDR3 sequence reads: CASSPRGTGDEKLFF. CDR3 bases: TGTGCCAGCAGCCCCCGAGGGACAGGGGATGAAAAACTGTTTTTT.